This T cell receptor (beta chain) came from a study of cytomegalovirus exposure and HLA in healthy donors. This CDR3 has 16 residues. The germline V gene has CDR1 ENHRY and CDR2 SYGVKD. Both 60 Vbeta primers and 13 Jbeta primers went into the PCR. The protocol was immunoSEQ multiplex PCR, while the TCRdb copy is restricted to in-frame clones and leaves out a portion. The data show about 140,000 clones, around three quarters seen once. This clone was recorded once. At one end the junction does not follow the germline gene, possibly because of a read error. Sequencing used PBMCs. The TCR comes from a woman aged 55-70 years in good health and CMV-seropositive. The chain combines TRBV10-3 with TRBJ2-1, with 7 positions matching TRBD2. As DNA, the CDR3 is TGTGCCATCAGTGAGTTGAGCGGGATATTAAGCAATGAGCGGTTCTTC. It translates to CAISELSGILSNERFF.